This T cell receptor beta chain is drawn from a study of tumor and adjacent non-tumor tissue in lung cancer (dated by TCRdb to the late 2010s). About the study as a whole: By cancer type, the cohort comprised 11 to 12 adenocarcinoma patients, a couple of squamous cell carcinoma patients and 1 small cell lung cancer patient. The roughly 15 enrolled patients, of whom around 10 were men and 5 were women, were aged roughly 30 to 80 years and were diagnosed with TNM stage I to III disease. Sequencing produced approximately 130 million productive TCRbeta reads in total, an average of approximately 4.1 million reads per sample. Using bulk TCRbeta repertoires from roughly 14 lung cancer patients, the study set lung tumor tissue side by side with matched distant non-tumor lung tissue. A few dozen paired specimens, one tumor and one normal lung sample per patient, were profiled by TCRbeta CDR3 sequencing. Overall study results and their limits: Because peripheral blood was not sequenced, the blood TCRbeta repertoires of the lung cancer patients in the study went unexamined. Younger patients had significantly higher TCR diversity, and higher tumor TCR diversity was associated with shorter overall and disease-free survival. The top 100 clones accounted for a significantly larger cumulative portion of the repertoire in normal lung than in tumor tissue. With only roughly 14 patients in the cohort, the authors noted that larger samples and more detailed clinical data are needed. Neither the sequencing platform nor unique molecular identifiers are named or mentioned anywhere in the methods. Tumor tissue showed significantly greater TCR diversity (inverse Simpson) than normal lung tissue (approximately 430 vs 150, P = 0.0075, Mann-Whitney U test).

A remark on this clonotype: Its antigen remains undetermined. The sample holds no much larger clone one base away, and base qualities are not on file.

Bulk unsorted tissue served as the source for RNA extraction, and RNA quality was assessed using a NanoDrop ND-1000 and an Agilent 2100. All donors had newly diagnosed lung cancer, had not received prior chemotherapy, and were admitted for thoracic surgery in China between August and November 2014. Patients who had received previous radiotherapy or chemotherapy, or who had another concurrent cancer, were excluded from the study. Surgical tissue pieces of about 1-2.3 cm3 were preserved in RNAlater solution and were kept at -80 degrees C until use. The library was generated by multiplex PCR. Sequenced using an Illumina HiSeq 2500. TCRbeta libraries were built by three rounds of nested PCR using primers (Table S4), following protocols modified from ARM-PCR. Before sequencing, PCR products in the 200-500 bp range were cut out of the gel and cleaned up using the QIAquick gel extraction kit. Under the source paper's analysis protocol: Trimmomatic was used to clean the reads, FLASH was used to merge the reads into complete CDR3 sequences, and MiTCR was used to assign the reads to V(D)J germline segments. Clonal diversity was calculated as the inverse Simpson's index using VDJtools. A read counted as productive if the sequence was in-frame and lacked a premature stop codon. In TCRdb, the public reads were trimmed at Q25 with fastp and aligned with MiXCR, with productive beta chains retained. Each entry merges the rows of one CDR3 protein and shows their most common DNA and genes. These V and J calls derive from TCRdb rather than the authors' analysis. For this sample there are around 140,000 distinct CDR3 sequences; roughly 70% appear just once. Roughly 20% of the sample lies in the top ten.

From cysteine to phenylalanine, the CDR3 is 13 amino acids long. Only the CDR3 DNA stays, 39 bases, in frame from base 1. V is cut by 8 bases and J by 4 bases, and the space between the germline ends is 17 bases. The germline V gene encodes CDR1 SQVTM and CDR2 ANQGSEA. The source material was lung tumor tissue. The rearrangement joined TRBV29-1 to TRBJ1-2, and TRBD1 may be the D gene, going by 5 matching bases. The sequence derives from a man aged 55-75 years with small cell lung cancer. The base sequence is TGCAGCACACTCCAGGGAGCAAGCTATGGCTACACCTTC. This translates into CSTLQGASYGYTF.